The 17 T cell receptor beta chains given below trace back to one sample, sequenced in a study of control samples from healthy donors and cancer patients (dated by TCRdb to about 2020). Libraries were constructed by the immunoSEQ multiplex PCR assay. Sourced from immuneACCESS, this table was stored by TCRdb with only in-frame sequences that have V and J called. A share of the clones is absent; for the studies checked, an unresolved V gene accounts for under half, and the remainder has no known explanation. This sample gives about 160,000 clones in total; over 85% of them show up just once. The top ten clonotypes cover around 12% of the sample. The specimen was blood. All receptors derive from a man aged 30 to 39 in good health.

This chain connects TRBV5-4 to TRBJ1-1, with D hard to call. V dropped 2 bases and J dropped 7 bases, with 18 bases sitting between them. This CDR3 is built from 15 residues. Germline CDR1 is SGHNT and CDR2 is YYREEE (reference sequence). CDR3 sequence reads: CASSFRSQQRFEAFF. CDR3 nucleotide sequence: TGTGCCAGCAGCTTTCGATCACAACAGCGCTTTGAAGCTTTCTTT.

The V and J genes are TRBV10-3 and TRBJ1-2; 9 nucleotides match TRBD1. This CDR3 has 16 residues. Germline V gene sequence: CDR1 ENHRY, CDR2 SYGVKD. After removal of 3 bases from V and 8 bases from J, the junction contained 13 bases not matched to a gene. CDR3 in DNA: TGTGCCATCAGTGAACCCTTAATGGGACAGGGAGGAGGCTACACCTTC. Protein sequence: CAISEPLMGQGGGYTF.

V is TRBV4-2 and J is TRBJ1-6; D not resolved. Trimming took off 4 bases at V and 9 bases at J, with 10 bases between the two ends. The germline gives CDR1 LGHNA, CDR2 YNFKEQ. The CDR3 covers 13 residues. The CDR3 reads CASSLGMRSPLHF. The CDR3, as DNA: TGTGCCAGCAGCCTAGGTATGCGTTCACCCCTCCACTTT.

The chain couples TRBV4-1 to TRBJ2-3, with D tentatively TRBD1 (6 bases). CDR3 length equals 14 residues. Trimming removed 4 bases from V and 6 bases from J, with 14 bases in between. Germline lookup yields CDR1 MGHRA and CDR2 YSYEKL. CDR3 nucleotides: TGCGCCAGCAGCCGGGGGCCTTCCACGGATACGCAGTATTTT. As protein: CASSRGPSTDTQYF.

CDR3 sequence: CASTLTSQETQYF. CDR3 bases: TGTGCCAGCACCCTGACTAGCCAAGAGACCCAGTACTTC. The V call is TRBV12-3 or TRBV12-4, the J call TRBJ2-5; TRBD2 might be the D (6 bases). This CDR3 comprises 13 residues. V was trimmed by 7 bases and J by 1 base, leaving 10 bases between them.

This chain uses TRBV29-1 with TRBJ2-7; D gene ambiguous. Trimming cost V 4 bases and J 6 bases, with 16 bases left between them. This CDR3 comprises 13 residues. Per germline, CDR1 SQVTM and CDR2 ANQGSEA. CDR3 protein: CSVGQRGVTEQYF. The CDR3 DNA sequence: TGCAGCGTTGGGCAGCGTGGGGTAACCGAGCAGTACTTC.

The chain's CDR3 is CASSVNEQFF. CDR3 DNA: TGTGCCAGCAGTGTAAATGAGCAGTTCTTC. The chain uses TRBV2 and TRBJ2-1; D remains ambiguous. CDR3 length: 10 residues. From germline, CDR1 is SNHLY and CDR2 FYNNEI. Trimming shortened V by 4 bases and J by 7 bases, and 2 bases separated the two germline ends.

This clone turned up a few times. The chain is built from TRBV9 and TRBJ1-3; 7 bases fit TRBD1. The germline gives CDR1 SGDLS, CDR2 YYNGEE. V lost 2 bases to trimming and J lost 1 base; unmatched junction nucleotides: 15. The CDR3 is 19 amino acids. The CDR3 loop reads CASSVGTSLTRGSGNTIYF. In nucleotides, the CDR3 is TGTGCCAGCAGCGTCGGAACCTCCTTAACCAGGGGGTCTGGAAACACCATATATTTT.

This chain uses TRBV6-6 with TRBJ1-6; maybe TRBD1 (6 bases). The CDR3 spans 19 residues. Trimming removed 5 bases from V and 8 bases from J, with 28 bases in between. Germline CDR1 MNHNY, CDR2 SVGAGI (reference sequence). The CDR3 spells CASSQPRTYTRGGYSPLHF. Here the CDR3 DNA reads TGTGCCAGCAGTCAACCTAGGACATACACAAGGGGGGGGTATTCACCCCTCCACTTT.

This chain links TRBV19 with TRBJ1-5, with D hard to call. Germline assignment: CDR1 LNHDA and CDR2 SQIVND (reference sequence). The CDR3 consists of 15 residues. V was pared by 3 bases and J by 0 bases, with 9 bases between. The CDR3 region has the DNA TGTGCCAGTAGTATTGAGACCTATAGCAATCAGCCCCAGCATTTT. Amino acids: CASSIETYSNQPQHF.

The rearrangement links TRBV9 to TRBJ2-1; D possibly corresponds to TRBD1 (6 bases). The CDR3 sequence is 16 residues long. Trimming took off 4 bases at V and 8 bases at J, with 22 bases between the two ends. CDR1 is SGDLS and CDR2 is YYNGEE in the germline V gene. The CDR3 DNA reads TGTGCCAGCAGCCCAGGAGTGGGGGTCAAGGGGGATGAGCAGTTCTTC. Protein product: CASSPGVGVKGDEQFF.

V is TRBV7-9 and J is TRBJ1-4; no clear D. V was shortened by 1 base and J by 4 bases, with 10 bases between the two germline ends. Germline V gives CDR1 SEHNR, CDR2 FQNEAQ (reference sequence). The CDR3 totals 15 residues. CDR3 sequence reads: CASSLEPGSNEKLFF. The CDR3 coding sequence is TGTGCCAGCAGCTTAGAGCCGGGGAGTAATGAAAAACTGTTTTTT.

V and J are TRBV4-3 and TRBJ2-3, with a tentative D call TRBD2 (7 bases). The germline V and J ends were trimmed by 0 bases and 6 bases, with 25 bases remaining between them. This CDR3 contains 19 residues. CDR1 is LGHNA and CDR2 is YSLEER in the germline V gene. CDR3 bases: TGCGCCAGCAGCCAAGAGGGAAGGGGGGGTCGGGCTAGTCGGGATACGCAGTATTTT. Amino acid sequence: CASSQEGRGGRASRDTQYF.

This chain joins TRBV5-1 and TRBJ1-1, with D perhaps TRBD1 (6 bases). CDR3 length: 13 residues. CDR1 is SGHRS and CDR2 is YFSETQ in the germline V gene. Trimming stripped 2 bases from V and 5 bases from J, with 10 bases between. The CDR3 region is CASSFGGGTEAFF. CDR3 coding DNA: TGCGCCAGCAGCTTTGGAGGGGGAACTGAAGCTTTCTTT.

This clone has only one observation. Written as DNA, the CDR3 is TGTGCCAGCAATCGGCCGGACGGGGGGGAGACCCAGTACTTC. It is translated as CASNRPDGGETQYF. The J gene is TRBJ2-5, the V gene TRBV5-4; 7 bases are shared with TRBD2. Germline assignment: CDR1 SGHNT and CDR2 YYREEE (reference sequence). The V and J ends lost 6 bases and 5 bases, in that order; junction bases with no gene match: 10. This CDR3 comprises 14 residues.

This rearrangement joins TRBV7-2 to TRBJ2-4; D ambiguous. The CDR3 has 14 residues. Germline CDR1 SGHTA, CDR2 FQGNSA. The germline V and J ends were trimmed by 5 bases and 0 bases, with 8 bases remaining between them. CDR3 in amino acids: CASSTGVAKNIQYF. As DNA, the CDR3 is TGTGCCAGCAGCACTGGAGTAGCCAAAAACATTCAGTACTTC.

This clone was counted a single time. The V call is TRBV5-1, the J call TRBJ1-4; unclear D gene. Germline values: CDR1 SGHRS, CDR2 YFSETQ. The CDR3 has 17 amino acids. Trimming cost V 0 bases and J 0 bases, with 12 bases left between them. The CDR3: CASSLGRSLATNEKLFF. CDR3 in DNA: TGCGCCAGCAGCTTGGGCAGATCCCTTGCAACTAATGAAAAACTGTTTTTT.